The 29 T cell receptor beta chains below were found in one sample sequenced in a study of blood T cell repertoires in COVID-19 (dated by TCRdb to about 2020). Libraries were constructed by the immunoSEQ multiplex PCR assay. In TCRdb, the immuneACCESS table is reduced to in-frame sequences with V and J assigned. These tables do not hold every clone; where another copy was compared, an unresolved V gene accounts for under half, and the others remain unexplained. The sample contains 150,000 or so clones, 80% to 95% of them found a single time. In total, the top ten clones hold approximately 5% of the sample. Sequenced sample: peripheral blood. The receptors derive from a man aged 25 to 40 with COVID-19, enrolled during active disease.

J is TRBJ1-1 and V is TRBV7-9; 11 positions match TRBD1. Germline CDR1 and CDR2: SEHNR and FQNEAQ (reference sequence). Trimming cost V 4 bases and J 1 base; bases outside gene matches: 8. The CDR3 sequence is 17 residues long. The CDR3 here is CASSSLDRGRGNTEAFF. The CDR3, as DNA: TGTGCCAGCAGCTCTCTGGACAGGGGGCGCGGGAACACTGAAGCTTTCTTT.

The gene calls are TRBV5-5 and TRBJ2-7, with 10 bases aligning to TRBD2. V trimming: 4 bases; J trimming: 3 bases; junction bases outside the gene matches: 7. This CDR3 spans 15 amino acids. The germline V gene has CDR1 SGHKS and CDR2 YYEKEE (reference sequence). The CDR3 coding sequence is TGTGCCAGCAGCCAAATACTAGCGGGATACTACGAGCAGTACTTC. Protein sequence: CASSQILAGYYEQYF.

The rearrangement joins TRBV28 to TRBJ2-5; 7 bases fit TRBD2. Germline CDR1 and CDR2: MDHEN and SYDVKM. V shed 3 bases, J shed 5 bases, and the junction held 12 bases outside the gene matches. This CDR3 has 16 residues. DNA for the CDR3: TGTGCCAGCAGTTTGGGAGGGGCGACCCGGCCGGAGACCCAGTACTTC. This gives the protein CASSLGGATRPETQYF.

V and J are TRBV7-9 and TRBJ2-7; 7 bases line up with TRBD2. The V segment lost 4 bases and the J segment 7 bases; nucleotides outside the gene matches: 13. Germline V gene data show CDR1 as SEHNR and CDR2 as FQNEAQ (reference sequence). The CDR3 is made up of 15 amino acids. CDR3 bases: TGTGCCAGCAGCTCTGGGGGAGCGGGGCAAGGGGAGCAGTACTTC. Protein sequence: CASSSGGAGQGEQYF. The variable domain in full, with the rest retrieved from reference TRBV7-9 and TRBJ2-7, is DTGVSQNPRHKITKRGQNVTFRCDPISEHNRLYWYRQTLGQGPEFLTYFQNEAQLEKSRLLSDRFSAERPKGSFSTLEIQRTEQGDSAMYLCASSSGGAGQGEQYFGPGTRLTVT.

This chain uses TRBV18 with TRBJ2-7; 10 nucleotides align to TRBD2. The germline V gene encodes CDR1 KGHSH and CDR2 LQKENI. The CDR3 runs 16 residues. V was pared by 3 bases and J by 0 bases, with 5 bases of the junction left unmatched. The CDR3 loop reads CASSPRTSGGSYEQYF. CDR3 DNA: TGTGCCAGCTCACCCCGGACTAGCGGTGGCTCCTACGAGCAGTACTTC.

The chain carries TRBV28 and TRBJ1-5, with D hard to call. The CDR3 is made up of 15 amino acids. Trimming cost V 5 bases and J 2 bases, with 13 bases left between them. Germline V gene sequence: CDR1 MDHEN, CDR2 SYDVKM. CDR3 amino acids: CASSPVAGGNQPQHF. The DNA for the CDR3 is TGTGCCAGCAGTCCGGTGGCCGGGGGCAATCAGCCCCAGCATTTT.

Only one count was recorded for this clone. CDR3 coding DNA: TGTGCCAGCAACGTCGGTAGCTCCGTCACAGATACGCAGTATTTT. Translated, it gives CASNVGSSVTDTQYF. This chain uses TRBV9 with TRBJ2-3; D call uncertain. V dropped 6 bases and J dropped 2 bases, with 16 bases sitting between them. The germline V gene has CDR1 SGDLS and CDR2 YYNGEE. The CDR3 consists of 15 residues.

The CDR3 region has the DNA TGTGCCAGCAGCTCATTACTAGAGGGCACCGGGGAGCTGTTTTTT. It specifies CASSSLLEGTGELFF. The chain employs TRBV7-8 and TRBJ2-2, with TRBD2 as a possible D gene (5 bases). The CDR3 consists of 15 residues. V lost 4 bases, J lost 4 bases, and 13 bases lay in between. Germline CDR1 is SGHVS and CDR2 is FQNEAQ. The whole variable domain, filled in from reference TRBV7-8 and TRBJ2-2, reads GAGVSQSPRYKVAKRGQDVALRCDPISGHVSLFWYQQALGQGPEFLTYFQNEAQLDKSGLPSDRFFAERPEGSVSTLKIQRTQQEDSAVYLCASSSLLEGTGELFFGEGSRLTVL.

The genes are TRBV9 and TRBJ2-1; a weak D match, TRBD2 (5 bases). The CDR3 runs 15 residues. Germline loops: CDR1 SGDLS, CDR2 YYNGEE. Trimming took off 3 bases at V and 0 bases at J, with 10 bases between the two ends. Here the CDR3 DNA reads TGTGCCAGCAGCGCGTGGACTGGCTCCTACAATGAGCAGTTCTTC. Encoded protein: CASSAWTGSYNEQFF. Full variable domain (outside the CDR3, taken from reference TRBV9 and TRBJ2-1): DSGVTQTPKHLITATGQRVTLRCSPRSGDLSVYWYQQSLDQGLQFLIQYYNGEERAKGNILERFSAQQFPDLHSELNLSSLELGDSALYFCASSAWTGSYNEQFFGPGTRLTVL.

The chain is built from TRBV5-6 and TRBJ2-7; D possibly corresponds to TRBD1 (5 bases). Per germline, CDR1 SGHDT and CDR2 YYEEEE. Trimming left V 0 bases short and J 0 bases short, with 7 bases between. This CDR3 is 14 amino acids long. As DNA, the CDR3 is TGTGCCAGCAGCTTGGGACAGCACTCCTACGAGCAGTACTTC. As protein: CASSLGQHSYEQYF.

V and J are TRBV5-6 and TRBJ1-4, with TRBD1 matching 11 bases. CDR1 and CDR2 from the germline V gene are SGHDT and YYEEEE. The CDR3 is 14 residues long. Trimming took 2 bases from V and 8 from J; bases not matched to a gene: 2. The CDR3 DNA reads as TGTGCCAGCAGCTTCGGACAGGGGGCAGAAAAACTGTTTTTT. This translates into CASSFGQGAEKLFF.

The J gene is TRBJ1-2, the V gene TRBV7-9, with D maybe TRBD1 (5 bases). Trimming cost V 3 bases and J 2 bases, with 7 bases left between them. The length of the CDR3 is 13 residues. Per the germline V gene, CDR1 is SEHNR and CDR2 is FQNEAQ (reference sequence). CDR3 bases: TGTGCCAGCAGCTTTGCAGGGAACTATGGCTACACCTTC. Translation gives CASSFAGNYGYTF.

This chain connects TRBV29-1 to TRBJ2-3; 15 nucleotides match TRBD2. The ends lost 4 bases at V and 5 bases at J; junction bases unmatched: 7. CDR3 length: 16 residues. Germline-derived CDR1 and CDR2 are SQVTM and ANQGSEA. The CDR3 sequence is CSVVRTSGGAGDTQYF. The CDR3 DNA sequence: TGCAGCGTTGTTCGGACTAGCGGGGGGGCAGGAGATACGCAGTATTTT.

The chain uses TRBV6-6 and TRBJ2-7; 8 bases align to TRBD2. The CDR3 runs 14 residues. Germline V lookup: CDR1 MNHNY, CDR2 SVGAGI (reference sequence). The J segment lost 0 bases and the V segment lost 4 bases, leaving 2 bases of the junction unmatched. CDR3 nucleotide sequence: TGTGCCAGCAGTTCTAGCGGGTTCTCCTACGAGCAGTACTTC. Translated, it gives CASSSSGFSYEQYF.

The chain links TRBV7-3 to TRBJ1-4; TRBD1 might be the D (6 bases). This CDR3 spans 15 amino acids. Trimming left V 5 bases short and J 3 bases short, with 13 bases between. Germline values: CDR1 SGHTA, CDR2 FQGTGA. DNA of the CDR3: TGTGCCAGCAGCAAACAGGGAGGGCCTAATGAAAAACTGTTTTTT. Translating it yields CASSKQGGPNEKLFF.

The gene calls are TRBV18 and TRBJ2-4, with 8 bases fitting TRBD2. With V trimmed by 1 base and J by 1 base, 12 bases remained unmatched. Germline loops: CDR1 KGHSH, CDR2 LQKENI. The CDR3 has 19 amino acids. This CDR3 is CASSPLRGVAGLAKNIQYF. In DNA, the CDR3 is TGTGCCAGCTCACCACTACGAGGGGTAGCGGGGTTGGCCAAAAACATTCAGTACTTC.

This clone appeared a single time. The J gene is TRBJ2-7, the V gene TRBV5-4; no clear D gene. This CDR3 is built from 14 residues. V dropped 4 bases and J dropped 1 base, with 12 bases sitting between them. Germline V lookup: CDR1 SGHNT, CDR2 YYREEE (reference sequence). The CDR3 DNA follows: TGTGCCAGCAGCACCGACACCATATCCTACGAGCAGTACTTC. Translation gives CASSTDTISYEQYF.

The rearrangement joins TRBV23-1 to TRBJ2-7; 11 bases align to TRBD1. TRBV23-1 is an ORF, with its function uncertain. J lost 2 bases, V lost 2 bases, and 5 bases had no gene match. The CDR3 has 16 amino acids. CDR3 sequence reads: CASSQPRDRGTYEQYF. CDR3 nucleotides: TGCGCCAGCAGTCAACCCCGGGACAGGGGGACCTACGAGCAGTACTTC.

The CDR3 sequence is CATTGVVRGGYTF. In DNA, the CDR3 is TGTGCCACCACAGGGGTAGTTAGGGGTGGCTACACCTTC. The V and J genes are TRBV2 and TRBJ1-2; 7 bases agree with TRBD1. V dropped 10 bases and J dropped 7; count of bases not matched to a gene: 12. There are 13 residues in the CDR3. Germline CDR1 is SNHLY and CDR2 is FYNNEI.

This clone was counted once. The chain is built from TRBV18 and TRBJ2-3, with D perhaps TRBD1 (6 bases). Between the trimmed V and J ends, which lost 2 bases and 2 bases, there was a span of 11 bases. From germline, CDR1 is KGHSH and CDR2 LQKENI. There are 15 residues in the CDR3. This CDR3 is CASSPGQTITDTQYF. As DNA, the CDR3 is TGTGCCAGCTCACCAGGACAGACTATCACAGATACGCAGTATTTT.

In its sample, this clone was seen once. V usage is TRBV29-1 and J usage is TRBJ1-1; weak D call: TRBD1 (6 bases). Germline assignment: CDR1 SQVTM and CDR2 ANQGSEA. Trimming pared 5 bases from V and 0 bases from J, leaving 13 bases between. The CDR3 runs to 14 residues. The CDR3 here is CSVSFGQMNTEAFF. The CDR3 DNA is TGCAGCGTTTCTTTTGGACAGATGAACACTGAAGCTTTCTTT.

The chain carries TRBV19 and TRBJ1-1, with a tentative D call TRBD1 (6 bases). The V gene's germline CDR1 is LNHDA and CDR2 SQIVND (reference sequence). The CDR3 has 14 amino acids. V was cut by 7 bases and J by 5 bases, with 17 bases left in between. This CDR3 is CASTQVGGYTEAFF. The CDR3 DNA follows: TGTGCCAGTACCCAAGTAGGGGGTTATACTGAAGCTTTCTTT.

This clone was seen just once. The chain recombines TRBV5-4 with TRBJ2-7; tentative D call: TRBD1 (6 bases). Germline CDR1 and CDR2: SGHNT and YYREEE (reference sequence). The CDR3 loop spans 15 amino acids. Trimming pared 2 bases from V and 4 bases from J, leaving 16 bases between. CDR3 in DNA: TGTGCCAGCAGCTTCGGACAGAGTAGTGCATACGAGCAGTACTTC. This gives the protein CASSFGQSSAYEQYF.

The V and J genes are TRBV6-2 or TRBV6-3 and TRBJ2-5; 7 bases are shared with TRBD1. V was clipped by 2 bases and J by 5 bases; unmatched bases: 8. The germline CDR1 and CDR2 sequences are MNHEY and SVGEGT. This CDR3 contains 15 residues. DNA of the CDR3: TGTGCCAGCAGTTACCGAGATACAGGGGCGGAGACCCAGTACTTC. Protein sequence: CASSYRDTGAETQYF.

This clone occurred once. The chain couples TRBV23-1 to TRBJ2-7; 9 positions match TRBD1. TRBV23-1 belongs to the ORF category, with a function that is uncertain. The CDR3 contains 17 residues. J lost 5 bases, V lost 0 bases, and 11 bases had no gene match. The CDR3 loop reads CASSQSVPGQGKNEQYF. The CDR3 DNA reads TGCGCCAGCAGTCAATCGGTTCCCGGACAGGGGAAAAACGAGCAGTACTTC.

The CDR3 sequence: CASSPGTATEAFF. DNA for the CDR3: TGTGCCAGCAGCCCAGGCACAGCCACTGAAGCTTTCTTT. The chain recombines TRBV11-2 with TRBJ1-1; no clear D gene. Deletions cut 5 bases from V and 4 bases from J, with 11 bases between. The CDR3 covers 13 residues. CDR1 is SGHAT, CDR2 FQNNGV, per germline.

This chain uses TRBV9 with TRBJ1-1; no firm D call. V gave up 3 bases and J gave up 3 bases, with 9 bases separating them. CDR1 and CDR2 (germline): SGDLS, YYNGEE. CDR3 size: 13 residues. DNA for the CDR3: TGTGCCAGCAGCGGCGAAGGAGACACTGAAGCTTTCTTT. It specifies CASSGEGDTEAFF.

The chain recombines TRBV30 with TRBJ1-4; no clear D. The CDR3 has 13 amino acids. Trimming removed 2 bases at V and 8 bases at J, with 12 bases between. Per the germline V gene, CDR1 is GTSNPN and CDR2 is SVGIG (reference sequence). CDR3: CAWSPVPEEKLFF. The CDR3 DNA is TGTGCCTGGAGTCCCGTACCGGAGGAAAAACTGTTTTTT.

CDR3 coding DNA: TGTGCCACCAGCAGACAGGGGGATTCACCCCTCCACTTT. It encodes CATSRQGDSPLHF. The chain uses TRBV15 and TRBJ1-6; TRBD1 matches at 7 bases. CDR1 is LNHNV and CDR2 is YYDKDF in the germline V gene (reference sequence). The CDR3 totals 13 residues. Trimming at V came to 2 bases and at J to 8 bases, leaving 0 bases not matched to a gene.